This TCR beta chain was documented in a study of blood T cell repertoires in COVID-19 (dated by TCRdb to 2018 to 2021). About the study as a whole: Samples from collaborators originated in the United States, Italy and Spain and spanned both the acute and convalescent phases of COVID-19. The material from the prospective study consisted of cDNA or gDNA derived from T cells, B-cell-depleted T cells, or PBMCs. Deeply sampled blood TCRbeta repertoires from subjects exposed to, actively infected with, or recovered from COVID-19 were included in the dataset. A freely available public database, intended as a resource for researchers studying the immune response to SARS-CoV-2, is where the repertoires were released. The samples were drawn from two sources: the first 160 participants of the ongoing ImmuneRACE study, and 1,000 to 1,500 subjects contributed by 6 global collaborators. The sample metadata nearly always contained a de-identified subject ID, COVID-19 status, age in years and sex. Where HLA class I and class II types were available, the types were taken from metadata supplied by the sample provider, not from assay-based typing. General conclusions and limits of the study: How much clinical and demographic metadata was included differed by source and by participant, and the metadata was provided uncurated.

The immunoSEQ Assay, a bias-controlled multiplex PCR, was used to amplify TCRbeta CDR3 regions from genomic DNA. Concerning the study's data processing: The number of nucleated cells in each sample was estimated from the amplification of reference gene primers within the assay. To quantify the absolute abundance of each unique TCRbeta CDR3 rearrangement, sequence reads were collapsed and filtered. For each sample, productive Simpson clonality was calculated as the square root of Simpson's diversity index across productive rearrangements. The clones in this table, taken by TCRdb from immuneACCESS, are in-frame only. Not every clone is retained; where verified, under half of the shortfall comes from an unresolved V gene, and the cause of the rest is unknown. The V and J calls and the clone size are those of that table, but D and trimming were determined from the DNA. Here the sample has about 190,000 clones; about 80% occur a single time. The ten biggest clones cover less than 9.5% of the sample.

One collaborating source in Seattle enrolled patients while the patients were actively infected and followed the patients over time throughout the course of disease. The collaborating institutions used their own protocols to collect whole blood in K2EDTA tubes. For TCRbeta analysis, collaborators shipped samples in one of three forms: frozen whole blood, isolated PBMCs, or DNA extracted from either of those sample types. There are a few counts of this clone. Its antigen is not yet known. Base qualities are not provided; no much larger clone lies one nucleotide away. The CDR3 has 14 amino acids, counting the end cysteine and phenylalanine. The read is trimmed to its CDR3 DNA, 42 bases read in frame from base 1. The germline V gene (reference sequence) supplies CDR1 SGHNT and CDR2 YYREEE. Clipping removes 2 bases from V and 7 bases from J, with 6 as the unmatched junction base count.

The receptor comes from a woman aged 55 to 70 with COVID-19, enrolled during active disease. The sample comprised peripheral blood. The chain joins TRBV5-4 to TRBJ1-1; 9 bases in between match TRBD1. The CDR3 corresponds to CASSLQGAPDEAFF. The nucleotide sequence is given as TGTGCCAGCAGCTTACAGGGGGCGCCCGATGAAGCTTTCTTT.